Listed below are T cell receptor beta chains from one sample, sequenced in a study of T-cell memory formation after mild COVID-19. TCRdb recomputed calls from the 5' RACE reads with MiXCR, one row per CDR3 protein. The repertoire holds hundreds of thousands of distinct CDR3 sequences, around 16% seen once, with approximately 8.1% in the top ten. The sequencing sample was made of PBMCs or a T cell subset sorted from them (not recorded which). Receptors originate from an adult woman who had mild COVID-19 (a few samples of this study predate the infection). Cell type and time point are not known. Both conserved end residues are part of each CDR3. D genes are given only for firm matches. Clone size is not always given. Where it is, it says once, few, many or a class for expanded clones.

CDR3 protein: CASSSPGSGNTEAFF
CDR3 DNA: TGTGCCAGCAGTTCCCCAGGGTCAGGAAACACTGAAGCTTTCTTT
J gene: TRBJ1-1
clone size: few
V gene: TRBV6-2/TRBV6-3
D gene: NA

CDR3 protein: CASSPGFANTGELFF
CDR3 DNA: TGTGCCAGCAGTCCGGGGTTCGCGAACACCGGGGAGCTGTTTTTT
J gene: TRBJ2-2
clone size: few
V gene: TRBV12-3/TRBV12-4
D gene: NA

CDR3 protein: CASSNTQAGNQPQHF
CDR3 DNA: TGTGCCAGCAGTAACACACAAGCGGGGAATCAGCCCCAGCATTTT
J gene: TRBJ1-5
clone size: few
V gene: TRBV6-6
D gene: NA

CDR3 protein: CASSQSSVLAGENEQFF
CDR3 DNA: TGTGCCAGCAGCCAATCCTCGGTACTAGCGGGAGAGAATGAGCAGTTCTTC
J gene: TRBJ2-1
clone size: few
V gene: TRBV7-9
D gene: TRBD2

CDR3 protein: CASSLDSGQETQYF
CDR3 DNA: TGTGCCAGCAGCTTAGATTCTGGACAAGAGACCCAGTACTTC
J gene: TRBJ2-5
clone size: few
V gene: TRBV7-2
D gene: NA

CDR3 protein: CASSPRLSSDNEQFF
CDR3 DNA: TGTGCCAGCAGCCCCCGACTAAGTTCAGACAATGAGCAGTTCTTC
J gene: TRBJ2-1
clone size: once
V gene: TRBV13
D gene: NA

CDR3 protein: CASSLGSQIQETQYF
CDR3 DNA: TGTGCCAGCAGCTTAGGGAGCCAGATCCAAGAGACCCAGTACTTC
J gene: TRBJ2-5
clone size: few
V gene: TRBV7-2
D gene: NA

CDR3 protein: CAISEHTGPGTEAFF
CDR3 DNA: TGTGCCATCAGTGAACACACAGGGCCGGGCACTGAAGCTTTCTTT
J gene: TRBJ1-1
clone size: NA
V gene: TRBV10-3
D gene: NA

CDR3 protein: CASSVGSSGSFNEQFF
CDR3 DNA: TGTGCCAGCAGCGTAGGTTCTAGCGGGAGTTTCAATGAGCAGTTCTTC
J gene: TRBJ2-1
clone size: few
V gene: TRBV9
D gene: TRBD2

CDR3 protein: CASSEGPDEQYF
CDR3 DNA: TGTGCCAGCAGTGAAGGGCCTGACGAGCAGTACTTC
J gene: TRBJ2-7
clone size: few
V gene: TRBV2
D gene: NA

CDR3 protein: CASSQEIQETQYF
CDR3 DNA: TGTGCCAGTAGTCAGGAGATCCAAGAGACCCAGTACTTC
J gene: TRBJ2-5
clone size: few
V gene: TRBV19
D gene: NA

CDR3 protein: CSARGTLDYEQYF
CDR3 DNA: TGCAGTGCTAGGGGTACCTTGGACTACGAGCAGTACTTC
J gene: TRBJ2-7
clone size: NA
V gene: TRBV20-1
D gene: NA

CDR3 protein: CASSVTVSEAFF
CDR3 DNA: TGTGCCAGCAGCGTGACAGTTTCTGAAGCTTTCTTT
J gene: TRBJ1-1
clone size: few
V gene: TRBV12-3/TRBV12-4
D gene: NA

CDR3 protein: CASSGDHSSPQPQHF
CDR3 DNA: TGTGCCAGCAGCGGGGACCATTCATCCCCTCAGCCCCAGCATTTT
J gene: TRBJ1-5
clone size: few
V gene: TRBV9
D gene: NA

CDR3 protein: CSAQGEGLAASSYNEQFF
CDR3 DNA: TGCAGTGCTCAAGGTGAGGGACTAGCAGCGAGCTCCTACAATGAGCAGTTCTTC
J gene: TRBJ2-1
clone size: few
V gene: TRBV20-1
D gene: TRBD2

CDR3 protein: CASSLGTQIITGELFF
CDR3 DNA: TGTGCCAGCAGCTTGGGAACACAGATTATCACCGGGGAGCTGTTTTTT
J gene: TRBJ2-2
clone size: NA
V gene: TRBV5-8
D gene: NA

CDR3 protein: CASRRDLRDRNEQYF
CDR3 DNA: TGTGCCAGCCGACGTGACTTGCGGGACCGGAACGAGCAGTACTTC
J gene: TRBJ2-7
clone size: NA
V gene: TRBV6-2/TRBV6-3
D gene: NA

CDR3 protein: CASSSLRGAVQETQYF
CDR3 DNA: TGTGCCAGCAGCTCTTTGCGGGGGGCCGTCCAAGAGACCCAGTACTTC
J gene: TRBJ2-5
clone size: few
V gene: TRBV7-8
D gene: TRBD2

CDR3 protein: CASSLGPDTQYF
CDR3 DNA: TGCGCCAGCAGCTTGGGTCCAGATACGCAGTATTTT
J gene: TRBJ2-3
clone size: many
V gene: TRBV7-9
D gene: NA

CDR3 protein: CASSFIGTSGSYEQYF
CDR3 DNA: TGTGCCAGCAGCTTTATTGGGACTAGCGGGTCCTACGAGCAGTACTTC
J gene: TRBJ2-7
clone size: few
V gene: TRBV12-3/TRBV12-4
D gene: TRBD2

CDR3 protein: CASRTTLGRYNEKLFF
CDR3 DNA: TGTGCCAGCAGAACTACACTCGGACGGTATAATGAAAAACTGTTTTTT
J gene: TRBJ1-4
clone size: few
V gene: TRBV11-2
D gene: NA

CDR3 protein: CSVPHIGGGTDTQYF
CDR3 DNA: TGCAGCGTTCCCCACATCGGGGGTGGCACAGATACGCAGTATTTT
J gene: TRBJ2-3
clone size: NA
V gene: TRBV29-1
D gene: NA

CDR3 protein: CSAGEEPQHF
CDR3 DNA: TGCAGTGCGGGAGAGGAGCCCCAGCATTTT
J gene: TRBJ1-5
clone size: NA
V gene: TRBV20-1
D gene: NA

CDR3 protein: CAISTLAGGPGTGELFF
CDR3 DNA: TGTGCCATCAGTACACTAGCGGGAGGGCCGGGGACCGGGGAGCTGTTTTTT
J gene: TRBJ2-2
clone size: NA
V gene: TRBV10-3
D gene: TRBD2

CDR3 protein: CASSLVAGDFNEQFF
CDR3 DNA: TGTGCCAGCAGTTTAGTAGCGGGAGACTTCAATGAGCAGTTCTTC
J gene: TRBJ2-1
clone size: many
V gene: TRBV6-5
D gene: TRBD2

CDR3 protein: CASSFKALYNTDTQYF
CDR3 DNA: TGTGCCAGCAGCTTTAAGGCCCTCTATAACACAGATACGCAGTATTTT
J gene: TRBJ2-3
clone size: few
V gene: TRBV5-4
D gene: NA

CDR3 protein: CASTYTGDTQYF
CDR3 DNA: TGCGCCAGCACATACACTGGAGATACGCAGTATTTT
J gene: TRBJ2-3
clone size: NA
V gene: TRBV5-1
D gene: NA

CDR3 protein: CASSPSADYEQYF
CDR3 DNA: TGTGCCAGTAGCCCTTCGGCAGACTACGAGCAGTACTTC
J gene: TRBJ2-7
clone size: few
V gene: TRBV19
D gene: NA

CDR3 protein: CASSPGGQGVVAKNIQYF
CDR3 DNA: TGCGCCAGCAGCCCCGGAGGACAGGGGGTAGTAGCCAAAAACATTCAGTACTTC
J gene: TRBJ2-4
clone size: NA
V gene: TRBV4-1
D gene: TRBD1

CDR3 protein: CASSSGGGWSPLHF
CDR3 DNA: TGTGCCAGCAGCTCCGGCGGAGGGTGGTCACCCCTCCACTTT
J gene: TRBJ1-6
clone size: few
V gene: TRBV7-6
D gene: NA

CDR3 protein: CASSVVGGSFNEQFF
CDR3 DNA: TGTGCCAGCAGCGTAGTGGGAGGGTCGTTCAATGAGCAGTTCTTC
J gene: TRBJ2-1
clone size: NA
V gene: TRBV9
D gene: TRBD2

CDR3 protein: CASSRTTGWTEAFF
CDR3 DNA: TGTGCCAGCAGTCGGACGACAGGGTGGACTGAAGCTTTCTTT
J gene: TRBJ1-1
clone size: many
V gene: TRBV27
D gene: TRBD1

CDR3 protein: CAWSVGAYYGYTF
CDR3 DNA: TGTGCCTGGAGTGTAGGAGCTTACTATGGCTACACCTTC
J gene: TRBJ1-2
clone size: NA
V gene: TRBV30
D gene: NA

CDR3 protein: CASSYSKWTSGTDTQYF
CDR3 DNA: TGTGCCAGCAGTTACTCGAAGTGGACTAGCGGCACAGATACGCAGTATTTT
J gene: TRBJ2-3
clone size: NA
V gene: TRBV6-5
D gene: TRBD2

CDR3 protein: CATRTGLNTEAFF
CDR3 DNA: TGTGCCACCAGGACAGGGTTGAACACTGAAGCTTTCTTT
J gene: TRBJ1-1
clone size: NA
V gene: TRBV24-1
D gene: TRBD1